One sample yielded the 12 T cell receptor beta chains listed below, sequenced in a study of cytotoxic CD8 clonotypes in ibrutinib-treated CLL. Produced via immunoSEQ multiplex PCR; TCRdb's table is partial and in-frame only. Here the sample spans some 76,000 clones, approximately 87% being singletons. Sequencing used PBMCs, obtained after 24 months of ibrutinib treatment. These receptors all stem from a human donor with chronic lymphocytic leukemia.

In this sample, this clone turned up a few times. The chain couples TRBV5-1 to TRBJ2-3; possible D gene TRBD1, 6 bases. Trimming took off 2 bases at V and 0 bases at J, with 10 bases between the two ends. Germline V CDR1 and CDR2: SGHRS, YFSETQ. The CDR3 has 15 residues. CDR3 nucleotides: TGCGCCAGCAGCTTAGGACAGACAAGCACAGATACGCAGTATTTT. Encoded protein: CASSLGQTSTDTQYF.

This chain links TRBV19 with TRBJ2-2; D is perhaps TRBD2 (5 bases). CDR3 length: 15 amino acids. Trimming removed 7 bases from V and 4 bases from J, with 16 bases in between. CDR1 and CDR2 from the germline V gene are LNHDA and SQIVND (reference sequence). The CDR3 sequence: CASTSREGSTGELFF. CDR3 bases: TGTGCCAGTACGTCCCGGGAAGGTAGCACCGGGGAGCTGTTTTTT. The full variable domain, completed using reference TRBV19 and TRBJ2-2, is DGGITQSPKYLFRKEGQNVTLSCEQNLNHDAMYWYRQDPGQGLRLIYYSQIVNDFQKGDIAEGYSVSREKKESFPLTVTSAQKNPTAFYLCASTSREGSTGELFFGEGSRLTVL.

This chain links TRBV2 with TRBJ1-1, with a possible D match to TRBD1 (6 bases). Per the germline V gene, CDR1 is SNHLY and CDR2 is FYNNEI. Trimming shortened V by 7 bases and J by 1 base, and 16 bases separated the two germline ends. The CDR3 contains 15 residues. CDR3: CASTITGTQNTEAFF. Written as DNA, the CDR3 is TGTGCCAGCACCATTACCGGGACACAGAACACTGAAGCTTTCTTT.

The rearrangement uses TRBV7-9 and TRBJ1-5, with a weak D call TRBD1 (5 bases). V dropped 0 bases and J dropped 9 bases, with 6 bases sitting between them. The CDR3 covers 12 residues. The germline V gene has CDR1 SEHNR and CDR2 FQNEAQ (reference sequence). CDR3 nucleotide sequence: TGTGCCAGCAGCTTAGCGAGGGGGCCCCAGCATTTT. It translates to CASSLARGPQHF.

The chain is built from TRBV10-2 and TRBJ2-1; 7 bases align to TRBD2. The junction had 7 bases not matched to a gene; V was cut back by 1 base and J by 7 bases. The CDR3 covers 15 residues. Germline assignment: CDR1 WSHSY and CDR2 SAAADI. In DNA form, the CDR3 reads TGCGCCAGCAGTGAGTGGGCTAGCGGTGGTAATGAGCAGTTCTTC. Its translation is CASSEWASGGNEQFF.

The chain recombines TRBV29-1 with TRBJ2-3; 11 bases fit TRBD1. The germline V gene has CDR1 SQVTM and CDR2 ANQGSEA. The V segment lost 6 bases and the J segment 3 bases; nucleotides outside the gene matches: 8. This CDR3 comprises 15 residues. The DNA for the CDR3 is TGCAGCGTCTGTGGGACAGGGGGGAGGACAGATACGCAGTATTTT. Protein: CSVCGTGGRTDTQYF.

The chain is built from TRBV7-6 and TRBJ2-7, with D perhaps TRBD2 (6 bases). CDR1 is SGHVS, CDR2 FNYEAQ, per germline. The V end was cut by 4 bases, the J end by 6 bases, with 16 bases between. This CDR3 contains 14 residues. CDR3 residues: CASSSLAGGSEQYF. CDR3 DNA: TGTGCCAGCAGCTCCCTGGCCGGGGGTAGCGAGCAGTACTTC.

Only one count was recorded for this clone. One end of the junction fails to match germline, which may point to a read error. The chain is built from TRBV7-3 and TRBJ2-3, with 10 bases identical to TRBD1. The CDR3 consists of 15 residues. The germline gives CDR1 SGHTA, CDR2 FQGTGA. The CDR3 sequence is CASSRNGQGADTQYF. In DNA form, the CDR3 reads TGCGCCAGCAGCCGTAATGGACAGGGGGCAGATACGCAGTATTTT.

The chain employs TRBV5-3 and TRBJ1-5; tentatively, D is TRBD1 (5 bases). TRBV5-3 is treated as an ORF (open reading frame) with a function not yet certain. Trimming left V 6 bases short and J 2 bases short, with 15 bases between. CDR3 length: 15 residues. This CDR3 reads CARITDSGRNQPQHF. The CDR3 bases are TGTGCCAGAATTACGGACTCAGGGCGCAATCAGCCCCAGCATTTT.

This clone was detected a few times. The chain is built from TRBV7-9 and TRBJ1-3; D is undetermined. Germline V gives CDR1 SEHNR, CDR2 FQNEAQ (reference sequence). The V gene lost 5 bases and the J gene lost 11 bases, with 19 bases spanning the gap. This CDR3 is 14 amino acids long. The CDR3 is CASSRGQNGFAIYF. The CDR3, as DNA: TGTGCCAGCAGCCGCGGCCAAAATGGTTTCGCCATATATTTT.

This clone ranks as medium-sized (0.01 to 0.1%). The CDR3 DNA reads as TGTGCCAGCAGCCAAGATCAGAGCTCTGGGGCCAACGTCCTGACTTTC. This translates into CASSQDQSSGANVLTF. The rearrangement links TRBV4-2 to TRBJ2-6; D remains unclear. This CDR3 comprises 16 residues. Germline V gene sequence: CDR1 LGHNA, CDR2 YNFKEQ. V lost 0 bases to trimming and J lost 0 bases, with 6 bases between them.

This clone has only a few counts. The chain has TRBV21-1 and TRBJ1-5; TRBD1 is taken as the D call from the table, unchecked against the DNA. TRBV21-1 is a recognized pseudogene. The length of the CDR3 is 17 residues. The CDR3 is CASSKEGQRLSNQPQHF. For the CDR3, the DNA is TGTGCCAGCAGCAAAGAGGGACAAAGACTTAGCAATCAGCCCCAGCATTTT.